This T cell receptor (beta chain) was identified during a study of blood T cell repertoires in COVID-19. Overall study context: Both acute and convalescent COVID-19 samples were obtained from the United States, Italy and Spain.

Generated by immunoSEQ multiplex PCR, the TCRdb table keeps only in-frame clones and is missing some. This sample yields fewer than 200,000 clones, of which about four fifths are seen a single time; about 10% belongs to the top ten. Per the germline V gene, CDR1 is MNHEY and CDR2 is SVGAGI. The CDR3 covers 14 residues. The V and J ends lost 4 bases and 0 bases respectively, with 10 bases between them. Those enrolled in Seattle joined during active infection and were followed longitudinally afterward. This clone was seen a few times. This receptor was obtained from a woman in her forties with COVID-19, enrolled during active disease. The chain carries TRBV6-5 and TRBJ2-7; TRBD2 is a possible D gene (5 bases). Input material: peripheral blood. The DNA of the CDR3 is TGTGCCAGCAGTTCCACGGGGAGCTCCTACGAGCAGTACTTC. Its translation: CASSSTGSSYEQYF.